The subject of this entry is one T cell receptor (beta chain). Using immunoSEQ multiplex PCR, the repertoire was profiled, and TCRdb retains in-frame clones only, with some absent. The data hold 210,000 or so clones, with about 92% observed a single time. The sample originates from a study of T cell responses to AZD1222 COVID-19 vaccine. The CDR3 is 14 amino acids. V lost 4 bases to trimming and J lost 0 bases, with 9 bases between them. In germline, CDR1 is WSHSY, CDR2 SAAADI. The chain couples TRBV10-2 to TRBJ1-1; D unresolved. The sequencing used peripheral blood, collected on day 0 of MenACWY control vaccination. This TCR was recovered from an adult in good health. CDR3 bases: TGCGCCAGCAGTGTAAAGTACATGAACACTGAAGCTTTCTTT. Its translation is CASSVKYMNTEAFF.